Listed below are T cell receptor beta chains from one sample, sequenced in a study of blood T cells in healthy people across ages. TCRdb passed the 5' RACE reads through MiXCR, listing each CDR3 protein once. The table has around 870,000 distinct CDR3 sequences, 25% to 35% seen once; the top ten hold roughly 17%. The sequenced sample was blood. Every receptor here comes from an elderly woman in good health. Each CDR3 is given with its conserved first and last residue. D genes are given only for firm matches. Expanded clones are given a class, and other clones once, few, many or no size at all.

size	D	J	V	CDR3	DNA
many	-	TRBJ1-2	TRBV4-3	CASSQGIGDYGYTF	TGCGCCAGCAGCCAAGGTATAGGGGACTATGGCTACACCTTC
few	-	TRBJ1-2	TRBV11-2	CASSLGPETAGYTF	TGTGCCAGCAGCTTAGGACCAGAGACAGCTGGCTACACCTTC
few	-	TRBJ1-4	TRBV27	CASSFVSPNEKLFF	TGTGCCAGCAGTTTCGTATCCCCTAATGAAAAACTGTTTTTT
-	-	TRBJ2-7	TRBV7-9	CASTFRDDEQYF	TGTGCCTCTACTTTCCGGGACGACGAGCAGTACTTC
-	TRBD1	TRBJ2-3	TRBV14	CASSPRDRAGDTQYF	TGTGCCAGCAGCCCCCGGGACAGGGCCGGAGATACGCAGTATTTT
few	-	TRBJ1-6	TRBV7-2	CASSLALPSSPLHF	TGTGCCAGCAGCTTAGCCCTACCCAGTTCACCCCTCCACTTT
many	TRBD2	TRBJ2-7	TRBV7-2	CASSLAAGGSYEQYF	TGTGCCAGCAGCTTAGCAGCGGGGGGCTCCTACGAGCAGTACTTC
-	-	TRBJ2-5	TRBV3-1	CASSQGGTLGRETQYF	TGTGCCAGCAGCCAAGGCGGGACGCTGGGGCGGGAGACCCAGTACTTC
few	TRBD1	TRBJ1-2	TRBV30	CAWSVRNRGQASDGYTF	TGTGCCTGGAGTGTTCGGAATCGGGGACAGGCGTCGGATGGCTACACCTTC
many	-	TRBJ1-2	TRBV11-2	CASSQLIGSTF	TGTGCCAGCAGCCAGCTCATAGGGTCCACCTTC
-	-	TRBJ2-3	TRBV7-6	CASSLGAKQGGTDTQYF	TGTGCCAGCAGCTTAGGAGCGAAACAGGGAGGCACAGATACGCAGTATTTT
many	TRBD1	TRBJ1-2	TRBV4-2	CASSQIERRGQYGYTF	TGTGCCAGCAGCCAAATCGAAAGGAGGGGGCAGTATGGCTACACCTTC
-	TRBD2	TRBJ2-1	TRBV7-2	CASSLVYLGLAGGPWNEQFF	TGTGCCAGCAGCTTAGTGTACTTGGGACTAGCGGGAGGGCCTTGGAATGAGCAGTTCTTC
-	-	TRBJ2-2	TRBV2	CASSESGVKSGELFF	TGTGCCAGCAGTGAATCAGGGGTTAAGTCCGGGGAGCTGTTTTTT
-	-	TRBJ2-7	TRBV7-3	CASSPTGYGEQYF	TGTGCCAGCAGCCCGACAGGATACGGTGAGCAGTACTTC
-	TRBD2	TRBJ2-5	TRBV5-1	CASSLGAIAGFSKETQYF	TGCGCCAGCAGCTTGGGAGCTATAGCGGGGTTTTCCAAGGAGACCCAGTACTTC
many	-	TRBJ2-7	TRBV6-2/TRBV6-3	CASRPLGSSYEQYF	TGTGCCAGCAGACCTCTCGGGTCCTCCTACGAGCAGTACTTC
many	TRBD1	TRBJ2-1	TRBV10-3	CAISQRGQGEQFF	TGTGCCATCAGTCAGAGGGGGCAGGGTGAGCAGTTCTTC
-	-	TRBJ2-5	TRBV2	CASSVQSTNWETQYF	TGTGCCAGCAGTGTCCAGTCCACCAACTGGGAGACCCAGTACTTC
-	TRBD2	TRBJ2-3	TRBV12-3/TRBV12-4	CASSWVAGRTDAQYF	TGTGCCAGCAGTTGGGTAGCGGGGCGTACAGATGCGCAGTATTTT
many	-	TRBJ1-2	TRBV5-1	CASSLGVGALYGYTF	TGCGCCAGCAGCTTGGGGGTAGGGGCGCTCTATGGCTACACCTTC
-	-	TRBJ1-1	TRBV30	CAWKSSGFTEAFF	TGTGCCTGGAAGTCATCAGGGTTCACTGAAGCTTTCTTT
-	TRBD1	TRBJ1-2	TRBV20-1	CSALILGQARDGYTF	TGCAGTGCTCTGATCCTTGGACAGGCCCGCGATGGCTACACCTTC
few	TRBD1	TRBJ1-1	TRBV20-1	CSAPTGSTEAFF	TGCAGTGCTCCGACAGGGAGCACTGAAGCTTTCTTT
-	TRBD1	TRBJ2-4	TRBV18	CASSPPNRGYGSTYNEQYF	TGTGCCAGCTCACCACCGAACAGGGGGTACGGGAGTACCTACAATGAGCAGTACTTC
many	TRBD1	TRBJ2-1	TRBV6-2/TRBV6-3	CASSYSIKTGRSYNEQFF	TGTGCCAGCAGTTACTCTATCAAGACAGGGAGATCCTACAATGAGCAGTTCTTC
many	TRBD1	TRBJ1-4	TRBV4-2	CASSGDSGTEKLFF	TGTGCCAGCAGCGGGGACAGCGGGACTGAAAAACTGTTTTTT
-	TRBD2	TRBJ2-1	TRBV4-1	CASSQAAGGPSEQFF	TGCGCCAGCAGCCAAGCAGCGGGAGGGCCTTCTGAGCAGTTCTTC